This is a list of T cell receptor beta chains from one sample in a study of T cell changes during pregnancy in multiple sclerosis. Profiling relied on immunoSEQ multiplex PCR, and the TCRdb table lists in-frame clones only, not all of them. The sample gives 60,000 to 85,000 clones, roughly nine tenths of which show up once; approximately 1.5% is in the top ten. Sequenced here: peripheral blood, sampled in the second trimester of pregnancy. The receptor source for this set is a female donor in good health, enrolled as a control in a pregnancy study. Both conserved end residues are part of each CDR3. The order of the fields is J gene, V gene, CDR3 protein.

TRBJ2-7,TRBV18,CASSTDKTPHEQYF
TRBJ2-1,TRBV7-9,CASSYNPSGQGVFIEQFF
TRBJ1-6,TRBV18,CASSYRQGDNSPLHF
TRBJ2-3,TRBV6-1,CASSRLAGGTDTQYF
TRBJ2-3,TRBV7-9,CASSEGQGGTDTQYF
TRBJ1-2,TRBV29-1,CSVTDRAGPGGYTF
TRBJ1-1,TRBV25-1,CASSVEGGGKANTEAFF
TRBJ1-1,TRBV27,CASSLAGGAGGTEAFF
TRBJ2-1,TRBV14,CASSPGTSIDNEQFF
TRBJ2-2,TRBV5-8,CASSFEYLAGELFF
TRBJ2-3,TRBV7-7,CASSALAGGSDTQYF
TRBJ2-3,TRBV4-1,CASSQVSGGGINTQYF
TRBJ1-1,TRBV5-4,CASSGGQMNTEAFF
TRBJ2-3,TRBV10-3,CAITASGGATDTQYF
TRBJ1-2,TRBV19,CASSIRQGYGYTF
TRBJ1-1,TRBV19,CASSTSGGTTEAFF
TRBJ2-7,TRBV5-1,CASSWSASDSYEQYF
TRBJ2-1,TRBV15,CATSPGTSGVYNEQFF
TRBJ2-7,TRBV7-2,CASSLWGGFGDEQYF
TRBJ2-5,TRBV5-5,CASSPRGYQETQYF
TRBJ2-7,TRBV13,CASSPAGSGQVYEQYF
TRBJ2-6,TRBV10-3,CAISESKSRDSGANVLTF
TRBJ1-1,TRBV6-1,CASGQGDAGTEAFF
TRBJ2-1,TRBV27,CASSFRGALTHNEQFF
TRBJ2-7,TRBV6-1,CASTRGGSSRDEQYF
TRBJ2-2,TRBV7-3,CASSSGAGGPWRGELFF
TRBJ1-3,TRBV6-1,CASSEMVILPWAAALSGNTIYF
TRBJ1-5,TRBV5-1,CASSLGTGGQPQHF
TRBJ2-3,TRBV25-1,CASSEGWGRDTQYF
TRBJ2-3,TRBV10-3,CAIRVTNPSTDTQYF
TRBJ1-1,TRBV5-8,CASRARDFRWNTEAFF
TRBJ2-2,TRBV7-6,CASSPGQGSTGELFF
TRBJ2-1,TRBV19,CASSIAGLAGHNEQFF
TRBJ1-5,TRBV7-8,CASSPRMAGGKGQPQHF
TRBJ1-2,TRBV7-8,CASGPGQAAYGYTF
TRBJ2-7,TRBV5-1,CASSLGPAGPYEQYF
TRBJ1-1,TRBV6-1,CASSNRDRGDLEAFF
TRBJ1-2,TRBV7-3,CASSSLGTGGWGSYTF
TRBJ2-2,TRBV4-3,CASSQEVEYTGELFF
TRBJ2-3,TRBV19,CASSLTLGTDTQYF
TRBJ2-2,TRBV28,CASTHGTGARTGELFF
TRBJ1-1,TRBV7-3,CASSPGGHTEAFF
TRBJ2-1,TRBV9,CASSPRQSSYNEQFF
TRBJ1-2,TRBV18,CASSPDGGSGYTF